This entry lists 20 T cell receptor beta chains sequenced from one sample in a study of blood T cell repertoires in COVID-19. TCRdb keeps only in-frame clones here, not all; method: immunoSEQ multiplex PCR. The sample has over 300,000 clones; 80% to 90% are singletons. Source material: PBMCs or T cells enriched from blood (not recorded which). The receptors stem from a man younger than 40 who had recovered from COVID-19.

The chain joins TRBV12-3 or TRBV12-4 to TRBJ2-1; tentatively, D is TRBD2 (6 bases). V was cut by 6 bases and J by 9 bases, with 15 bases left in between. The CDR3 loop spans 13 amino acids. Here the CDR3 DNA reads TGTGCCAGCAGCCCCACGGGAGTGCGTGAGCAGTTCTTC. This gives the protein CASSPTGVREQFF.

This clone was observed once. The chain combines TRBV20-1 with TRBJ2-3; no reliable D call. V was cut by 3 bases and J by 0 bases, with 7 bases left in between. CDR1 DFQATT and CDR2 SNEGSKA come from the germline V gene (reference sequence). This CDR3 has 13 residues. The CDR3 sequence: CSASIRSTDTQYF. In DNA, the CDR3 is TGCAGTGCTAGTATCAGGAGCACAGATACGCAGTATTTT.

The chain has TRBV10-1 and TRBJ1-4; D might be TRBD1 (5 bases). V lost 3 bases and J 1 base, leaving 6 bases between the germline ends. CDR3 length: 14 amino acids. From germline, CDR1 is WNHNN and CDR2 SYGVQD (reference sequence). CDR3: CASSDGGTNEKLFF. The CDR3 bases are TGCGCCAGCAGTGACGGGGGAACTAATGAAAAACTGTTTTTT.

The chain carries TRBV9 and TRBJ2-7; 10 nucleotides match TRBD1. V dropped 0 bases and J dropped 1; count of bases not matched to a gene: 10. Germline V gene lookup returns CDR1 SGDLS and CDR2 YYNGEE. The CDR3 is 18 residues long. The chain's CDR3 is CASSVATGQGPGSYEQYF. The CDR3 DNA reads TGTGCCAGCAGCGTAGCTACGGGACAGGGGCCCGGTTCCTACGAGCAGTACTTC.

This chain joins TRBV30 and TRBJ1-1, with D hard to call. Trimming removed 0 bases from V and 0 bases from J, with 5 bases in between. CDR3 length equals 13 residues. Per the germline V gene, CDR1 is GTSNPN and CDR2 is SVGIG (reference sequence). The CDR3 DNA follows: TGTGCCTGGAGTGTACTTTTGAACACTGAAGCTTTCTTT. Translating it yields CAWSVLLNTEAFF.

The V call is TRBV24-1, the J call TRBJ2-5, with unresolved D. Trimming left V 4 bases short and J 1 base short, with 6 bases between. The germline gives CDR1 KGHDR, CDR2 SFDVKD. The CDR3 sequence is 13 residues long. The CDR3 bases are TGTGCCACCAGTGACCAAGCCCAAGAGACCCAGTACTTC. This encodes CATSDQAQETQYF.

The chain carries TRBV6-5 and TRBJ1-6; a possible D gene is TRBD1 (5 bases). The CDR3 extends over 12 amino acids. Germline V gene data show CDR1 as MNHEY and CDR2 as SVGAGI. The V gene lost 8 bases and the J gene lost 7 bases, with 9 bases spanning the gap. CDR3 sequence: CASGRGNSPLHF. In DNA, the CDR3 is TGTGCCAGCGGACGGGGGAATTCACCCCTCCACTTT.

The CDR3 reads CASSPRQEHYEQYF. In nucleotides, the CDR3 is TGTGCCAGCAGCCCTAGACAGGAACACTACGAGCAGTACTTC. The chain has TRBV6-2 or TRBV6-3 and TRBJ2-7, with TRBD1 as a possible D gene (6 bases). The CDR3 extends over 14 amino acids. Between the trimmed V and J ends, which lost 6 bases and 3 bases, there was a span of 15 bases. Per germline, CDR1 MNHEY and CDR2 SVGEGT.

V and J are TRBV4-1 and TRBJ2-3, with D perhaps matching TRBD1 (6 bases). This CDR3 has 17 amino acids. V was pared by 3 bases and J by 4 bases, with 20 bases between. The germline V gene has CDR1 MGHRA and CDR2 YSYEKL. The CDR3 DNA reads as TGCGCCAGCAGCCACCCCGCTTCTGGGGGCAAGGCAGATACGCAGTATTTT. Its protein product is CASSHPASGGKADTQYF.

The V and J genes are TRBV5-1 and TRBJ1-2; D perhaps matches TRBD1 (5 bases). The CDR3 length is 14 residues. V shed 2 bases and J shed 3 bases, with 11 bases lying between them. The germline V gene has CDR1 SGHRS and CDR2 YFSETQ. The CDR3 protein is CASSFQGIDYGYTF. CDR3 sequence (DNA): TGCGCCAGCAGCTTTCAGGGAATCGACTATGGCTACACCTTC.

The CDR3 here is CASSGQGNTEAFF. CDR3 DNA sequence: TGTGCCAGCTCAGGACAGGGGAACACTGAAGCTTTCTTT. V is TRBV18 and J is TRBJ1-1, with TRBD1 identical over 8 bases. Germline V gene lookup returns CDR1 KGHSH and CDR2 LQKENI. CDR3 size: 13 residues. V shed 5 bases, J shed 1 base, and the junction held 0 bases outside the gene matches.

The chain carries TRBV5-4 and TRBJ2-3, with a tentative D call TRBD1 (6 bases). V lost 4 bases and J lost 1, with 16 bases in between. The germline V gene encodes CDR1 SGHNT and CDR2 YYREEE (reference sequence). This CDR3 has 16 amino acids. The CDR3 sequence: CASSTPNRDRTDTQYF. In DNA form, the CDR3 reads TGTGCCAGCAGCACCCCCAACAGGGACCGCACAGATACGCAGTATTTT.

This rearrangement joins TRBV5-1 to TRBJ2-2; 8 positions agree with TRBD1. Germline lookup yields CDR1 SGHRS and CDR2 YFSETQ. The J segment lost 1 base and the V segment lost 4 bases, leaving 3 bases of the junction unmatched. The CDR3 loop spans 15 amino acids. CDR3 DNA sequence: TGCGCCAGCAGCACCGGGACAGGGAACACCGGGGAGCTGTTTTTT. Translation: CASSTGTGNTGELFF.

The rearrangement links TRBV2 to TRBJ1-2; 9 nucleotides match TRBD1. The CDR3 spans 14 residues. Per the germline V gene, CDR1 is SNHLY and CDR2 is FYNNEI. The V segment lost 6 bases and the J segment 6 bases; nucleotides outside the gene matches: 8. In DNA form, the CDR3 reads TGTGCCAGCAGCCTAGAACAGGGGGCGAATGGCTACACCTTC. Encoded protein: CASSLEQGANGYTF.

The chain is built from TRBV27 and TRBJ2-2; 11 nucleotides line up with TRBD1. CDR1 is MNHEY and CDR2 is SMNVEV in the germline V gene (reference sequence). The J segment lost 5 bases and the V segment lost 1 base, leaving 3 bases of the junction unmatched. The length of the CDR3 is 16 residues. The CDR3 DNA reads TGTGCCAGCAGTTTATTAGGGACAGGGGGTACCGGGGAGCTGTTTTTT. This sequence encodes CASSLLGTGGTGELFF.

This clone was recorded at least ten times. The chain employs TRBV25-1 and TRBJ2-7, with 12 bases identical to TRBD1. The V gene's germline CDR1 is MGHDK and CDR2 SYGVNS. The CDR3 is 15 residues long. The V gene end was trimmed by 3 bases and the J gene end by 6 bases; junction bases not matched to a gene: 6. CDR3 coding DNA: TGTGCCAGCAGTGACGGGGACAGGGGGCAGGTCGAGCAGTACTTC. Protein sequence: CASSDGDRGQVEQYF.

The genes are TRBV28 and TRBJ1-1; no definite D call. CDR1 MDHEN and CDR2 SYDVKM come from the germline V gene. The length of the CDR3 is 15 residues. Trimming removed 8 bases from V and 4 bases from J, with 20 bases in between. The CDR3 coding sequence is TGTGCCAGCTTCATCCCGGGAGGAGGAACCACTGAAGCTTTCTTT. This sequence encodes CASFIPGGGTTEAFF.

This chain links TRBV6-5 with TRBJ1-5; 11 bases map to TRBD1. Germline CDR1 MNHEY, CDR2 SVGAGI. Unmatched junction bases numbered 8, after V lost 6 bases and J lost 16 bases. CDR3 length: 12 amino acids. The CDR3 reads CASRTGQGASHF. CDR3 bases: TGTGCCAGCAGAACTGGACAGGGGGCGTCACATTTT.

The CDR3 DNA reads as TGTGCCAGCAGTCGACAGGGGCCCTACGAGCAGTACTTC. Encoded protein: CASSRQGPYEQYF. This chain connects TRBV28 to TRBJ2-7; 8 nucleotides line up with TRBD1. This CDR3 spans 13 amino acids. In germline, CDR1 is MDHEN, CDR2 SYDVKM. V lost 5 bases to trimming and J lost 2 bases; unmatched junction nucleotides: 2.

The J gene is TRBJ2-5, the V gene TRBV5-1; 8 nucleotides align to TRBD2. Germline lookup yields CDR1 SGHRS and CDR2 YFSETQ. The junction had 7 bases not matched to a gene; V was cut back by 3 bases and J by 0 bases. This CDR3 contains 16 residues. CDR3 DNA: TGCGCCAGCAGCTCCGATGGAGCGGGGGACCAAGAGACCCAGTACTTC. The encoded protein is CASSSDGAGDQETQYF.